This T cell receptor beta chain was captured in a study of T cells in Graves' hyperthyroidism and ophthalmopathy. Trimming took 0 bases from V and 2 from J, leaving 17 bases between them. The V gene's germline CDR1 is SGHVS and CDR2 FQNEAQ. This CDR3 has 18 residues. The investigators amplified TCR beta CDR3 regions from RNA transcripts. Initially, a first-round RT-PCR of the TCR CDR3 employed the HTBI primer set. One entry per CDR3 protein, called by TCRdb with MiXCR from the multiplex PCR reads. The top ten hold roughly 13% of the sample, which has about 560,000 distinct CDR3 sequences, approximately 15% seen once. This clonotype was recorded many times.

The receptor comes from a woman in her forties with Graves' hyperthyroidism. The chain recombines TRBV7-8 with TRBJ2-4, with D possibly TRBD1 on 7 matching bases. Specimen: blood. CDR3: CASSLAPAGGNSKNIQYF. Written as DNA, the CDR3 is TGTGCCAGCAGCTTAGCGCCGGCAGGGGGGAATTCCAAAAACATTCAGTACTTC.